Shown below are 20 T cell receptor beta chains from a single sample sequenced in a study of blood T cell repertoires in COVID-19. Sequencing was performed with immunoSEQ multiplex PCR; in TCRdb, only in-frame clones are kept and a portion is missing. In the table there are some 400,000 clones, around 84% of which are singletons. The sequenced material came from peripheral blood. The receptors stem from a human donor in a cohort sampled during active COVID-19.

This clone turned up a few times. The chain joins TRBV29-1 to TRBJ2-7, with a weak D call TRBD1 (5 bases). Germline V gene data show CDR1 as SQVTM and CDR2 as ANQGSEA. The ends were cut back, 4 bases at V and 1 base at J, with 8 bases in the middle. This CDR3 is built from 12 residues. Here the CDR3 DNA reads TGCAGCGTTGGGTGGACATCCTACGAGCAGTACTTC. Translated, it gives CSVGWTSYEQYF.

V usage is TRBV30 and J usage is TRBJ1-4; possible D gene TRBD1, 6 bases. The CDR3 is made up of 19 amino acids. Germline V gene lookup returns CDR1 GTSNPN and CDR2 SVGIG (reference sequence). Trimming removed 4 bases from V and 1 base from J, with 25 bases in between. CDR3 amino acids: CAWNFGSGKVQGTNEKLFF. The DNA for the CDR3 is TGTGCCTGGAATTTTGGTTCAGGGAAGGTACAGGGAACTAATGAAAAACTGTTTTTT.

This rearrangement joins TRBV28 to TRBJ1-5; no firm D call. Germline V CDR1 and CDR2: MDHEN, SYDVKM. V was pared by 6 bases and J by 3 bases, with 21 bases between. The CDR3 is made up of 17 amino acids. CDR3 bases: TGTGCCAGCAGCCCACCAAGTACAGAGACTACCAATCAGCCCCAGCATTTT. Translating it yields CASSPPSTETTNQPQHF.

The CDR3 loop reads CASSPSSTSGRAQYF. The CDR3 DNA is TGCGCCAGCAGCCCCAGTTCTACTAGCGGGAGGGCCCAGTACTTC. The chain is built from TRBV4-1 and TRBJ2-5, with TRBD2 identical over 13 bases. The CDR3 contains 15 residues. Germline V lookup: CDR1 MGHRA, CDR2 YSYEKL. J was trimmed by 9 bases and V by 4 bases; bases with no gene match: 8.

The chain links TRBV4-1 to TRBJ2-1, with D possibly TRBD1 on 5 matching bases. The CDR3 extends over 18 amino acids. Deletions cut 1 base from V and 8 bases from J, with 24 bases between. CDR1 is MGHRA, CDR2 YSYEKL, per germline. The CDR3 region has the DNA TGCGCCAGCAGCCAAGCCCTTCACCCCAGGGAAATTTTCCATGAGCAGTTCTTC. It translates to CASSQALHPREIFHEQFF.

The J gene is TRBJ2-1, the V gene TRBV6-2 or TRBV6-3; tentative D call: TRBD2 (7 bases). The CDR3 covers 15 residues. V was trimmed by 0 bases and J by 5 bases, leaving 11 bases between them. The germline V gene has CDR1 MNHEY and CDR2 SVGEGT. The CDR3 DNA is TGTGCCAGCAGTTACTCCGGGGGGCGTAACAATGAGCAGTTCTTC. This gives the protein CASSYSGGRNNEQFF.

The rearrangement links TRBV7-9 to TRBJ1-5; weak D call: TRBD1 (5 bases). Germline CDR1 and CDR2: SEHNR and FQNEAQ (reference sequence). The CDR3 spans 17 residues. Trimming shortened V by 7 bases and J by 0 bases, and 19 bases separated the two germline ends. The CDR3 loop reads CASTPQGEYYSNQPQHF. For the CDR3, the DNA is TGTGCCAGCACCCCTCAGGGCGAGTACTATAGCAATCAGCCCCAGCATTTT.

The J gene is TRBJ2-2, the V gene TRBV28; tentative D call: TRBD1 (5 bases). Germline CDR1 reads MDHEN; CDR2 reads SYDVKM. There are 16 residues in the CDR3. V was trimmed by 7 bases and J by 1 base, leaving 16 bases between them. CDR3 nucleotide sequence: TGTGCCAGCAAGGTCAAAACAGGACGGAACACCGGGGAGCTGTTTTTT. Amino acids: CASKVKTGRNTGELFF.

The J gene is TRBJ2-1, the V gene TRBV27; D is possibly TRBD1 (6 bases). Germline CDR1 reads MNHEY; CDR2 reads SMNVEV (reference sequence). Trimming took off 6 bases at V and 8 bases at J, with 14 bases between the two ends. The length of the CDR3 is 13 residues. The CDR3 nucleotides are TGTGCCAGCAGCCTACGACAGGCAGATGAGCAGTTCTTC. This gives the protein CASSLRQADEQFF.

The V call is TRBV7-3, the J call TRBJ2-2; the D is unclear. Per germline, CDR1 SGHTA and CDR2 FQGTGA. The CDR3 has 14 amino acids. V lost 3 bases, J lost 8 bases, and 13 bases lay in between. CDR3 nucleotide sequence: TGTGCCAGCAGCTTGGCAGGCGCCACAGGGGAGCTGTTTTTT. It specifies CASSLAGATGELFF. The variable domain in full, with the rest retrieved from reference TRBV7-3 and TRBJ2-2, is GAGVSQTPSNKVTEKGKYVELRCDPISGHTALYWYRQSLGQGPEFLIYFQGTGAADDSGLPNDRFFAVRPEGSVSTLKIQRTERGDSAVYLCASSLAGATGELFFGEGSRLTVL.

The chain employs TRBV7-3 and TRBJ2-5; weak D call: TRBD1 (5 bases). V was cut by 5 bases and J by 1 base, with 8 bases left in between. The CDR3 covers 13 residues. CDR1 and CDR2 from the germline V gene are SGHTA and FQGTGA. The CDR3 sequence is CASSADTQETQYF. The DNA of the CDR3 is TGTGCCAGCAGCGCGGACACCCAAGAGACCCAGTACTTC.

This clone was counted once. CDR3 amino acids: CASSPTSGRAISYEQYF. The CDR3 DNA sequence: TGTGCCAGCAGTCCGACTAGCGGGAGGGCCATTAGCTACGAGCAGTACTTC. The genes are TRBV27 and TRBJ2-7; 14 nucleotides align to TRBD2. The CDR3 is 17 residues long. Germline CDR1 and CDR2: MNHEY and SMNVEV (reference sequence). V was pared by 5 bases and J by 3 bases, with 9 bases of the junction left unmatched.

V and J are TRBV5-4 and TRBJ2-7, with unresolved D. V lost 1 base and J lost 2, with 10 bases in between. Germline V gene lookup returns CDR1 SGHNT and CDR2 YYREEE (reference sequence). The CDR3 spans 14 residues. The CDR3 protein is CASSLNTPPYEQYF. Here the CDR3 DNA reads TGTGCCAGCAGCTTGAACACCCCCCCCTACGAGCAGTACTTC.

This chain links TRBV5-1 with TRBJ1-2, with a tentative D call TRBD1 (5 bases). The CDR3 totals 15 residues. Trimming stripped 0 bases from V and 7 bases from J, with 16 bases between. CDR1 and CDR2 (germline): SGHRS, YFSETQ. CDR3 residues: CASSLERVGAVGYTF. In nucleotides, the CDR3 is TGCGCCAGCAGCTTGGAGCGGGTTGGGGCCGTTGGCTACACCTTC.

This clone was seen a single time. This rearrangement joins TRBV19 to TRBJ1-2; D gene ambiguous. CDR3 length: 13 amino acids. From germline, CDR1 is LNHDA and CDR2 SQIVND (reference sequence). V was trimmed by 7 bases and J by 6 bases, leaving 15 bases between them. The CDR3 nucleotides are TGTGCCAGTAATCCGGGTCTTCTTAATGGCTACACCTTC. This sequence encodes CASNPGLLNGYTF.

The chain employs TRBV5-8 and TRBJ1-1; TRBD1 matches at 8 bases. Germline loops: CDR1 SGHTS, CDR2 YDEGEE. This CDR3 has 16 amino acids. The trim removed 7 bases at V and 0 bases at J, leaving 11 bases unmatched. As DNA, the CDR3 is TGTGCCAGCGGGACAGGACAGGACCACATGAACACTGAAGCTTTCTTT. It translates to CASGTGQDHMNTEAFF.

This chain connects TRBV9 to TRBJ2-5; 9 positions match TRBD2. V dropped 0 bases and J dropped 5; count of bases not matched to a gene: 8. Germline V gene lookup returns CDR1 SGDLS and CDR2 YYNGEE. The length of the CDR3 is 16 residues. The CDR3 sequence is CASSVAGSGGRETQYF. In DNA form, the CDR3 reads TGTGCCAGCAGCGTAGCTGGTAGCGGGGGTCGTGAGACCCAGTACTTC. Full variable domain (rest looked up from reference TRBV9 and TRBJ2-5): DSGVTQTPKHLITATGQRVTLRCSPRSGDLSVYWYQQSLDQGLQFLIQYYNGEERAKGNILERFSAQQFPDLHSELNLSSLELGDSALYFCASSVAGSGGRETQYFGPGTRLLVL.

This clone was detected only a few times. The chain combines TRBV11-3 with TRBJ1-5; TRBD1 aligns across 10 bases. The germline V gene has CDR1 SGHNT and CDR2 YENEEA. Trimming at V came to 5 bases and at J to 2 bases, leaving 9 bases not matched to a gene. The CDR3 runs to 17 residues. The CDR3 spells CASSPREGQGRNQPQHF. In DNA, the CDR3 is TGTGCCAGCAGCCCCAGAGAGGGACAGGGGCGCAATCAGCCCCAGCATTTT.

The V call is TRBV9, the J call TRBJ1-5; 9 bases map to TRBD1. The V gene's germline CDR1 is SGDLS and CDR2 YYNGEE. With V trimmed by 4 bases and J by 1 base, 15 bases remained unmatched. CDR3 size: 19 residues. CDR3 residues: CASSLWEGGQGSSNQPQHF. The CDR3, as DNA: TGTGCCAGCAGCCTTTGGGAAGGGGGACAGGGTAGCAGCAATCAGCCCCAGCATTTT.

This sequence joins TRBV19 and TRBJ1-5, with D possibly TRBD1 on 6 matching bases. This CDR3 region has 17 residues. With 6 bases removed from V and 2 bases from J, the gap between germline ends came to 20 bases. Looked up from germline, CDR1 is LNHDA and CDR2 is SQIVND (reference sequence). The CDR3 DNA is TGTGCCAGTAGCACACTCAGGGGCCCAAGGGGCAATCAGCCCCAGCATTTT. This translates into CASSTLRGPRGNQPQHF.